These 32 T cell receptor beta chains were sequenced from one sample in a study of T cells in localized non-small cell lung cancer. Sequenced by immunoSEQ multiplex PCR; TCRdb stores in-frame clones only, minus some. The sample contains around 50,000 clones, about nine tenths of which appear only once. This sample comprised peripheral blood, obtained before any cancer treatment. Receptors originate from a woman aged 35-75 years with stage I lung adenocarcinoma.

The chain couples TRBV19 to TRBJ1-4; TRBD1 might be the D (6 bases). This CDR3 comprises 14 residues. Germline V CDR1 and CDR2: LNHDA, SQIVND (reference sequence). V was cut by 5 bases and J by 6 bases, with 13 bases left in between. The DNA for the CDR3 is TGTGCCAGTAGTGCGACAGGTGGGGATGAAAAACTGTTTTTT. It is translated as CASSATGGDEKLFF.

The V and J genes are TRBV5-1 and TRBJ1-2, with a weak D call TRBD1 (6 bases). With 4 bases removed from V and 0 bases from J, the gap between germline ends came to 10 bases. Per the germline V gene, CDR1 is SGHRS and CDR2 is YFSETQ. There are 14 residues in the CDR3. CDR3 coding DNA: TGCGCCAGCAGCGCGGACAGAGCTAACTATGGCTACACCTTC. Its protein product is CASSADRANYGYTF.

This chain connects TRBV9 to TRBJ2-1, with 7 bases lining up with TRBD2. Per the germline V gene, CDR1 is SGDLS and CDR2 is YYNGEE. V trimming: 0 bases; J trimming: 0 bases; junction bases outside the gene matches: 3. The CDR3 spans 16 residues. In DNA, the CDR3 is TGTGCCAGCAGCGTAGCCGGGACTACCTCCTACAATGAGCAGTTCTTC. The encoded protein is CASSVAGTTSYNEQFF.

The chain is built from TRBV10-2 and TRBJ2-5; D gene unclear. The CDR3 runs 13 residues. Germline CDR1 reads WSHSY; CDR2 reads SAAADI. V was trimmed by 3 bases and J by 4 bases, leaving 9 bases between them. The DNA for the CDR3 is TGCGCCAGCAGTGATAGGGCTGGAGAGACCCAGTACTTC. This translates into CASSDRAGETQYF.

The chain recombines TRBV6-6 with TRBJ1-1; possibly TRBD1 for D (6 bases). The germline gives CDR1 MNHNY, CDR2 SVGAGI (reference sequence). This CDR3 has 16 amino acids. Trimming stripped 2 bases from V and 3 bases from J, with 16 bases between. The DNA for the CDR3 is TGTGCCAGCAGTTACGGGTTCGGGGGGGCGGACACTGAAGCTTTCTTT. As protein: CASSYGFGGADTEAFF.

The chain joins TRBV19 to TRBJ2-2, with TRBD2 matching 10 bases. CDR1 LNHDA and CDR2 SQIVND come from the germline V gene (reference sequence). CDR3 length: 16 residues. Trimming cost V 7 bases and J 4 bases; bases outside gene matches: 9. CDR3: CASNSGGAPSTGELFF. The CDR3 nucleotides read TGTGCCAGTAACAGCGGGGGGGCCCCGAGCACCGGGGAGCTGTTTTTT.

This chain joins TRBV27 and TRBJ1-5; tentatively, D is TRBD1 (5 bases). Germline CDR1 is MNHEY and CDR2 is SMNVEV (reference sequence). The V gene lost 6 bases and the J gene lost 0 bases, with 24 bases spanning the gap. This CDR3 is 19 amino acids long. The DNA of the CDR3 is TGTGCCAGCAGCTACACGAGGGGACCCTGGGATAATAGCAATCAGCCCCAGCATTTT. Its translation is CASSYTRGPWDNSNQPQHF.

The chain links TRBV6-5 to TRBJ1-1, with TRBD1 matching 8 bases. The CDR3 consists of 13 residues. Germline V lookup: CDR1 MNHEY, CDR2 SVGAGI. V was clipped by 6 bases and J by 5 bases; unmatched bases: 5. CDR3 residues: CASRTGVMTEAFF. For the CDR3, the DNA is TGTGCCAGCAGGACAGGGGTTATGACTGAAGCTTTCTTT.

The chain couples TRBV11-2 to TRBJ1-1, with TRBD1 matching over 7 bases. The CDR3 is made up of 14 amino acids. Trimming at V came to 5 bases and at J to 4 bases, leaving 7 bases not matched to a gene. In germline, CDR1 is SGHAT, CDR2 FQNNGV. This chain's CDR3 is CASSPTGWGTEAFF. The CDR3 coding sequence is TGTGCCAGCAGCCCGACAGGGTGGGGCACTGAAGCTTTCTTT.

This chain joins TRBV5-5 and TRBJ2-1; TRBD2 might be the D (5 bases). CDR3 length equals 15 residues. Germline lookup yields CDR1 SGHKS and CDR2 YYEKEE (reference sequence). V lost 4 bases and J 0 bases, leaving 11 bases between the germline ends. CDR3 loop: CASSPGLSSYNEQFF. In nucleotides, the CDR3 is TGTGCCAGCAGCCCCGGACTCAGCTCCTACAATGAGCAGTTCTTC. The full variable domain, its missing parts supplied by reference TRBV5-5 and TRBJ2-1, is DAGVTQSPTHLIKTRGQQVTLRCSPISGHKSVSWYQQVLGQGPQFIFQYYEKEERGRGNFPDRFSARQFPNYSSELNVNALLLGDSALYLCASSPGLSSYNEQFFGPGTRLTVL.

The chain carries TRBV6-1 and TRBJ1-5; 7 bases align to TRBD1. J lost 5 bases, V lost 0 bases, and 7 bases had no gene match. From germline, CDR1 is MNHNS and CDR2 SASEGT. CDR3 size: 16 residues. CDR3 amino acids: CASSEASGQAYQPQHF. The CDR3 DNA follows: TGTGCCAGCAGTGAAGCTTCCGGACAGGCTTATCAGCCCCAGCATTTT.

The chain carries TRBV5-1 and TRBJ2-1; D may be TRBD2 (6 bases). V lost 4 bases to trimming and J lost 5 bases, with 25 bases between them. The CDR3 totals 18 residues. The V gene's germline CDR1 is SGHRS and CDR2 YFSETQ. CDR3 nucleotides: TGCGCCAGCAGCCGGGTGCCATCCCTGCCTGCGGGACACAATGAGCAGTTCTTC. Residues: CASSRVPSLPAGHNEQFF.

This rearrangement joins TRBV7-2 to TRBJ2-5, with no clear D. Trimming stripped 1 base from V and 5 bases from J, with 5 bases between. Germline V gene lookup returns CDR1 SGHTA and CDR2 FQGNSA. This CDR3 comprises 12 residues. CDR3 in amino acids: CASSLELETQYF. DNA for the CDR3: TGTGCCAGCAGCTTAGAATTGGAGACCCAGTACTTC.

The chain's CDR3 is CASSLERAGHTGELFF. For the CDR3, the DNA is TGTGCCAGCAGTCTTGAGAGGGCAGGGCACACCGGGGAGCTGTTTTTT. The chain combines TRBV9 with TRBJ2-2; TRBD1 or TRBD2 may be the D gene (5 bases each). The CDR3 runs 16 residues. Between the trimmed V and J ends, which lost 5 bases and 3 bases, there was a span of 17 bases. Germline assignment: CDR1 SGDLS and CDR2 YYNGEE.

The chain employs TRBV6-1 and TRBJ1-6, with D maybe TRBD1 (6 bases). The germline V gene encodes CDR1 MNHNS and CDR2 SASEGT. With 1 base removed from V and 3 bases from J, the gap between germline ends came to 13 bases. The CDR3 length is 17 residues. As DNA, the CDR3 is TGTGCCAGCAGTGAAGACCCAGGGGCCCACTATAATTCACCCCTCCACTTT. Protein sequence: CASSEDPGAHYNSPLHF.

The chain couples TRBV7-6 to TRBJ1-1, with D unresolved. CDR3 length: 14 residues. Deletions cut 1 base from V and 0 bases from J, with 6 bases between. Germline CDR1 is SGHVS and CDR2 is FNYEAQ. The CDR3 is CASSLDRVNTEAFF. The DNA of the CDR3 is TGTGCCAGCAGCTTAGACAGAGTGAACACTGAAGCTTTCTTT.

J is TRBJ1-6 and V is TRBV13; D possibly corresponds to TRBD1 (5 bases). This CDR3 region has 17 residues. The germline V gene has CDR1 PRHDT and CDR2 FYEKMQ (reference sequence). V dropped 5 bases and J dropped 7 bases, with 21 bases sitting between them. CDR3 DNA: TGTGCCAGCAGCCCCCAAAGGGGTTATTCGCGGAATTCACCCCTCCACTTT. This translates into CASSPQRGYSRNSPLHF.

The chain carries TRBV7-6 and TRBJ1-1; maybe TRBD1 (5 bases). Germline loops: CDR1 SGHVS, CDR2 FNYEAQ. The CDR3 loop spans 15 amino acids. Trimming removed 5 bases at V and 5 bases at J, with 18 bases between. The DNA of the CDR3 is TGTGCCAGCAGCCGACTAAGGGGAGGTGGAACTGAAGCTTTCTTT. Its translation: CASSRLRGGGTEAFF.

The chain recombines TRBV5-6 with TRBJ2-1; no reliable D call. The CDR3 runs 13 residues. The germline V and J ends were trimmed by 7 bases and 3 bases, with 11 bases remaining between them. Germline loops: CDR1 SGHDT, CDR2 YYEEEE. The CDR3 sequence is CASDGQSYNEQFF. The CDR3 DNA follows: TGTGCCAGCGACGGCCAGAGCTACAATGAGCAGTTCTTC.

The genes are TRBV2 and TRBJ1-2; D is unresolved. The CDR3 consists of 12 residues. Germline V lookup: CDR1 SNHLY, CDR2 FYNNEI. Trimming cost V 5 bases and J 6 bases, with 10 bases left between them. As DNA, the CDR3 is TGTGCCAGCAGTCAAGGGCAGGATGGCTACACCTTC. This codes for CASSQGQDGYTF.

The chain recombines TRBV5-1 with TRBJ2-2, with D tentatively TRBD1 (5 bases). Germline V lookup: CDR1 SGHRS, CDR2 YFSETQ. The CDR3 loop spans 16 amino acids. Trimming cost V 1 base and J 5 bases, with 15 bases left between them. The CDR3 region is CASSLTLDRETGELFF. CDR3 nucleotide sequence: TGCGCCAGCAGCTTGACCCTCGACAGAGAGACCGGGGAGCTGTTTTTT.

V and J are TRBV29-1 and TRBJ2-7, with D possibly being TRBD1 (6 bases). CDR3 length equals 13 residues. V dropped 6 bases and J dropped 6 bases, with 18 bases sitting between them. The V gene's germline CDR1 is SQVTM and CDR2 ANQGSEA. CDR3 region: CSVGLTGSSEQYF. CDR3 nucleotide sequence: TGCAGCGTCGGATTAACAGGGAGTAGCGAGCAGTACTTC.

The rearrangement uses TRBV19 and TRBJ1-1, with TRBD1 as a possible D gene (5 bases). The V gene lost 5 bases and the J gene lost 10 bases, with 11 bases spanning the gap. This CDR3 comprises 11 residues. Germline V gives CDR1 LNHDA, CDR2 SQIVND (reference sequence). The CDR3 DNA sequence: TGTGCCAGTAGTCGGCAGGGTCGAGCTTTCTTT. Residues: CASSRQGRAFF.

V usage is TRBV6-5 and J usage is TRBJ1-2; D ambiguous. V shed 2 bases and J shed 6 bases, with 4 bases lying between them. The CDR3 consists of 11 residues. CDR1 and CDR2 (germline): MNHEY, SVGAGI. The CDR3 bases are TGTGCCAGCAGTTACAGGGATGGCTACACCTTC. This encodes CASSYRDGYTF.

The chain recombines TRBV11-2 with TRBJ2-2, with 8 bases that match TRBD2. V dropped 1 base and J dropped 5; count of bases not matched to a gene: 6. CDR1 is SGHAT, CDR2 FQNNGV, per germline. The CDR3 covers 16 residues. This CDR3 is CASSLGAGVITGELFF. CDR3 nucleotide sequence: TGTGCCAGCAGCTTAGGAGCGGGGGTAATAACCGGGGAGCTGTTTTTT.

Points on this clone: One end of the junction is discordant with germline, which a read error may explain. This rearrangement joins TRBV6-1 to TRBJ2-1, with 7 bases matching TRBD1. Looked up from germline, CDR1 is MNHNS and CDR2 is SASEGT. The CDR3 has 14 amino acids. CDR3 in amino acids: CASTEGQEYNEQFF. The CDR3 coding sequence is TGTGCCAGCACTGAAGGACAGGAATACAATGAGCAGTTCTTC.

The genes are TRBV2 and TRBJ1-2; no definite D call. Per germline, CDR1 SNHLY and CDR2 FYNNEI. The germline V and J ends were trimmed by 1 base and 4 bases, with 16 bases remaining between them. The CDR3 loop spans 16 amino acids. The CDR3 here is CASSEEFMGIGYGYTF. The CDR3 DNA reads as TGTGCCAGCAGTGAAGAGTTCATGGGCATCGGCTATGGCTACACCTTC.

V is TRBV28 and J is TRBJ2-1; TRBD1 is a possible D gene (6 bases). The V gene lost 5 bases and the J gene lost 8 bases, with 19 bases spanning the gap. CDR3 length: 15 residues. CDR1 is MDHEN, CDR2 SYDVKM, per germline. The CDR3: CASSLGQLVPHEQFF. CDR3 coding DNA: TGTGCCAGCAGTCTAGGACAGCTAGTTCCCCATGAGCAGTTCTTC.

The chain uses TRBV7-2 and TRBJ2-3, with D perhaps being TRBD1 or TRBD2 (6 bases each). Germline V gives CDR1 SGHTA, CDR2 FQGNSA. V dropped 1 base and J dropped 2 bases, with 10 bases sitting between them. This CDR3 spans 15 amino acids. In DNA form, the CDR3 reads TGTGCCAGCAGCTTAGTCCGGGGGCCCACAGATACGCAGTATTTT. Its protein is CASSLVRGPTDTQYF.

The DNA of the CDR3 is TGTGCCAGCAGTTACGGGTCCTTCAATGGCTACACCTTC. Amino acid sequence: CASSYGSFNGYTF. V usage is TRBV6-5 and J usage is TRBJ1-2; no reliable D call. Trimming left V 2 bases short and J 6 bases short, with 10 bases between. The CDR3 length is 13 residues. CDR1 MNHEY and CDR2 SVGAGI come from the germline V gene.

J is TRBJ2-4 and V is TRBV7-2, with TRBD2 matching 7 bases. The CDR3 loop spans 18 amino acids. Unmatched junction bases numbered 10, after V lost 0 bases and J lost 2 bases. Germline-derived CDR1 and CDR2 are SGHTA and FQGNSA. Here the CDR3 DNA reads TGTGCCAGCAGCTTAGCTTGGGAGGGAACATACTCCAAAAACATTCAGTACTTC. It yields the protein CASSLAWEGTYSKNIQYF.

This rearrangement joins TRBV7-2 to TRBJ1-1, with D unresolved. The CDR3 sequence is 12 residues long. CDR1 is SGHTA, CDR2 FQGNSA, per germline. Trimming stripped 5 bases from V and 6 bases from J, with 10 bases between. CDR3 protein: CASSLTSAEAFF. The DNA of the CDR3 is TGTGCCAGCAGCCTAACGTCGGCTGAAGCTTTCTTT.